A selection of T cell receptor beta chains follows, all from one sample in a study of blood T cells in healthy people across ages. In TCRdb, the 5' RACE reads were re-called with MiXCR into one record per CDR3 protein. The table lists 1.5 million to 2 million distinct CDR3 sequences, about 28% of them singletons. Sequencing input: blood. The receptors stem from a woman aged 30 to 39 in good health. Each CDR3 is given with its conserved first and last residue. The D gene is left open where the match is weak.

NA TRBJ1-1 TRBV5-1 CASSPEGRTDYTEAFF
TRBD1 TRBJ2-3 TRBV11-2 CASSNRQGLEDTQYF
NA TRBJ2-1 TRBV5-1 CASSPPARGIDEQFF
TRBD1 NA TRBV10-2 CASRADRGLYEQYF
TRBD1 TRBJ1-1 TRBV2 CASSEEWSRGVRTEAFF
NA TRBJ1-2 TRBV6-6 CTSSRTVDYGYTF
NA TRBJ1-2 TRBV7-9 CASRESEVYGYTF
NA TRBJ1-1 TRBV10-3 CAISTSGTNTEAFF
NA TRBJ1-5 TRBV10-3 CAIGTEQTQPQHF
NA TRBJ2-3 TRBV28 CASKKQGITDTQYF
TRBD2 TRBJ2-1 TRBV6-6 CASSKTSGRSDEQFF
NA TRBJ1-1 TRBV20-1 CSASSTLLAFF
TRBD1 TRBJ1-2 TRBV9 CASSSPGTGNGYTF
TRBD1 TRBJ2-1 TRBV2 CASSVEGAEMETQFF
TRBD2 TRBJ2-3 TRBV4-3 CASSQDRGEDTQYF
NA TRBJ2-3 TRBV29-1 CSAPPGASPDTQYF
TRBD2 TRBJ2-3 TRBV5-1 CASTGLAGEDTQYF
NA TRBJ2-1 TRBV13 CASSSHSLAPRANEQFF
TRBD2 TRBJ2-3 TRBV9 CASSEREGSTDTQYF
NA TRBJ1-1 TRBV7-7 CASSLGPTAEAFF
TRBD1 TRBJ2-5 TRBV29-1 CGSRDRVDQETQYF
NA TRBJ2-7 TRBV7-2 CASSPKRLDSYEQYF
TRBD2 TRBJ2-5 TRBV12-3/TRBV12-4 CASSPEAGVLRETQYF
NA TRBJ2-4 TRBV7-2 CASSLRPMGTKNIQYF
TRBD1 TRBJ2-5 TRBV5-1 CASSLRPGGVETQYF
NA TRBJ1-1 TRBV4-2 CASRRGGLQGTEAFF
NA TRBJ2-3 TRBV9 CASSPTPGGGGTDTQYF